This T cell receptor beta chain was recovered during a study of blood T cell repertoires in COVID-19. The wider study: Acute and convalescent COVID-19 samples came from the United States, Italy and Spain. The analysed material was cDNA or gDNA that came from T cells, B-cell-depleted T cells, or PBMCs.

Study processing details: Nucleated cell counts were estimated from reference gene primer amplification. TCRdb keeps only in-frame clones here, not all; method: immunoSEQ multiplex PCR. V and J calls and clone size come straight from that table; D and trimming were deduced from the DNA. The sample gives 200,000 to 250,000 clones, 84% of which show up once; around 1.5% is in the top ten. The TCR comes from a woman aged 40-49 years who had recovered from COVID-19. The specimen was peripheral blood.

The CDR3 DNA reads as TGTGCCAGCAGCCAAGACAGGGGAATCACTGAAGCTTTCTTT. Its protein product is CASSQDRGITEAFF. The gene calls are TRBV14 and TRBJ1-1; the D gene is possibly TRBD1 (6 bases). This CDR3 is built from 14 residues. Germline CDR1 SGHDN, CDR2 FVKESK. V lost 0 bases, J lost 4 bases, and 9 bases lay in between.